These 12 T cell receptor beta chains came from one sample sequenced in a study of spatial heterogeneity in lung cancer. As to time point: sample taken at primary tumor resection. Tumor, nontumor lung or frozen PBMC supplied whole RNA that was sequenced unsorted. Using its own MiXCR run on the 5' RACE reads, TCRdb lists one record per CDR3 protein. Of about 92,000 distinct CDR3 sequences in the sample, about 12% were seen once. This specimen was PBMCs, taken at surgery. These receptors were obtained from a male donor with early-stage non-small cell lung cancer.

This clonotype was detected many times. This sequence joins TRBV27 and TRBJ2-5; tentatively, D is TRBD1 or TRBD2 (5 bases each). Germline V lookup: CDR1 MNHEY, CDR2 SMNVEV (reference sequence). The CDR3 runs to 15 residues. V lost 6 bases to trimming and J lost 4 bases, with 18 bases between them. CDR3 nucleotide sequence: TGTGCCAGCAGCTGGACTGGGGGTCATCGAGAGACCCAGTACTTC. This translates into CASSWTGGHRETQYF.

V usage is TRBV6-1 and J usage is TRBJ2-5; 8 bases match TRBD1. Per germline, CDR1 MNHNS and CDR2 SASEGT. J was trimmed by 2 bases and V by 8 bases; bases with no gene match: 7. The CDR3 extends over 14 amino acids. The CDR3 coding sequence is TGTGCCAGCTTAATCCGGGACAGGCAAGAGACCCAGTACTTC. Protein: CASLIRDRQETQYF.

The chain is built from TRBV6-1 and TRBJ2-7; possible D gene TRBD1, 6 bases. Trimming cost V 7 bases and J 4 bases, with 11 bases left between them. Germline CDR1 reads MNHNS; CDR2 reads SASEGT. This CDR3 has 12 residues. Here the CDR3 reads CASIRRGYEQYF. CDR3 DNA sequence: TGTGCCAGCATACGCAGGGGATACGAGCAGTACTTC.

In this sample, this clonotype turned up a few times. J is TRBJ2-2 and V is TRBV20-1; TRBD1 is a possible D gene (6 bases). The CDR3 is 18 amino acids. CDR1 DFQATT and CDR2 SNEGSKA come from the germline V gene (reference sequence). V lost 1 base to trimming and J lost 1 base, with 19 bases between them. CDR3 residues: CSARAFPAGTLNTGELFF. The CDR3 nucleotides are TGCAGTGCTAGAGCTTTCCCGGCTGGGACACTGAACACCGGGGAGCTGTTTTTT.

In this sample, this clonotype turned up a few times. V gene TRBV13 combines with J gene TRBJ2-5, with a tentative D call TRBD2 (6 bases). V lost 4 bases and J lost 3, with 18 bases in between. The CDR3 extends over 16 amino acids. Germline V lookup: CDR1 PRHDT, CDR2 FYEKMQ (reference sequence). CDR3: CASSYNRWGEEETQYF. The CDR3 DNA follows: TGTGCCAGCAGCTACAACCGGTGGGGGGAGGAAGAGACCCAGTACTTC.

V usage is TRBV11-2 and J usage is TRBJ1-5, with 8 bases aligning to TRBD1. J gave up 2 bases and V 6 bases, and 6 bases lay outside the gene matches. The CDR3 spans 15 residues. Germline V gives CDR1 SGHAT, CDR2 FQNNGV. The CDR3 nucleotides read TGTGCCAGCAGTCAGGGGGCGCGTGGCAATCAGCCCCAGCATTTT. This sequence encodes CASSQGARGNQPQHF.

On this clonotype: A much more abundant neighbour one base away suggests this may be a read error. The V gene is TRBV9, the J gene TRBJ2-3; unclear D gene. Trimming cost V 0 bases and J 3 bases, with 5 bases left between them. The CDR3 has 13 residues. The germline gives CDR1 SGDLS, CDR2 YYNGEE. The CDR3 loop is CASSVGPTDTQYF. In DNA form, the CDR3 reads TGTGCCAGCAGCGTAGGGCCAACAGATACGCAGTATTTT.

The chain employs TRBV7-2 and TRBJ2-3, with D perhaps given as TRBD1 or TRBD2 (5 bases each). CDR3 size: 16 residues. V was trimmed by 1 base and J by 0 bases, leaving 11 bases between them. Germline loops: CDR1 SGHTA, CDR2 FQGNSA. CDR3 bases: TGTGCCAGCAGCTTAGTTGGGACGGGAAGCACAGATACGCAGTATTTT. The encoded protein is CASSLVGTGSTDTQYF.

On this clonotype: One end of the junction fails to match germline, which may point to a read error. The DNA for the CDR3 is TGTGCCAGCGCCCGGGGGCGGGAGCACGTAGAGTACGAGCAGCACTTC. Protein product: CASARGREHVEYEQHF. The rearrangement links TRBV6-6 to TRBJ2-7; D might be TRBD2 (7 bases). This CDR3 region has 16 residues. Germline V gene sequence: CDR1 MNHNY, CDR2 SVGAGI (reference sequence).

In its sample, this clonotype was seen a few times. The CDR3 DNA follows: TGTGCCATCAGTGTCACGGGGACAGATACGCAGTATTTT. Translation: CAISVTGTDTQYF. The chain combines TRBV10-3 with TRBJ2-3; TRBD2 might be the D (5 bases). V lost 4 bases and J 3 bases, leaving 8 bases between the germline ends. The germline CDR1 and CDR2 sequences are ENHRY and SYGVKD. This CDR3 contains 13 residues.

Of note for this clonotype: The CDR3 does not end in the conserved phenylalanine or tryptophan, so this is likely a read error. The chain couples TRBV9 to TRBJ1-1; D is unresolved. Germline V lookup: CDR1 SGDLS, CDR2 YYNGEE. The germline V and J ends were trimmed by 0 bases and 5 bases, with 11 bases remaining between them. The CDR3 has 14 residues. CDR3 protein: CASSVAGQRTEAFS. The DNA of the CDR3 is TGTGCCAGCAGCGTAGCAGGTCAGAGGACTGAAGCTTTCTCT.

V is TRBV10-3 and J is TRBJ1-1; D is uncertain. There are 14 residues in the CDR3. Trimming took off 3 bases at V and 0 bases at J, with 8 bases between the two ends. CDR1 and CDR2 from the germline V gene are ENHRY and SYGVKD. The DNA of the CDR3 is TGTGCCATCAGTGACTCCGACATGAACACTGAAGCTTTCTTT. Protein product: CAISDSDMNTEAFF.